These 7 T cell receptor beta chains were all obtained from the same sample, sequenced in a study of blood T cell repertoires in COVID-19. TCRdb's copy holds only in-frame clones and misses some; the assay was immunoSEQ multiplex PCR. The sample includes under 300,000 clones, 90% of them seen just once. Sequencing input: peripheral blood. The receptors shown here come from a woman between 55 and 75 years old with COVID-19, enrolled during active disease.

The chain carries TRBV3-1 (or the pseudogene TRBV3-2) and TRBJ1-5; TRBD1 is a possible D gene (5 bases). V gave up 0 bases and J gave up 10 bases, with 16 bases separating them. Germline CDR1 LGHDT, CDR2 YNNKEL (reference sequence). The CDR3 is 15 amino acids. The CDR3 coding sequence is TGTGCCAGCAGCCAAGATTCGGGGGGAGTAGGCCCCCAGCATTTT. Protein sequence: CASSQDSGGVGPQHF.

This clone was detected once. This sequence joins TRBV7-2 and TRBJ1-6, with TRBD1 matching over 9 bases. Germline V gene data show CDR1 as SGHTA and CDR2 as FQGNSA. V dropped 5 bases and J dropped 7; count of bases not matched to a gene: 6. The CDR3 runs 15 residues. In DNA, the CDR3 is TGTGCCAGCAGCAGAAACAGGGGGCAAAATTCACCCCTCCACTTT. Residues: CASSRNRGQNSPLHF.

The rearrangement links TRBV18 to TRBJ1-1, with 9 bases fitting TRBD1. The CDR3 sequence is 13 residues long. V dropped 8 bases and J dropped 1; count of bases not matched to a gene: 2. CDR1 KGHSH and CDR2 LQKENI come from the germline V gene. The CDR3 nucleotides read TGTGCCAGCAAACAGGGGGCGAACACTGAAGCTTTCTTT. Amino acid sequence: CASKQGANTEAFF.

The chain carries TRBV6-5 and TRBJ1-1; maybe TRBD1 (5 bases). V lost 4 bases, J lost 1 base, and 13 bases lay in between. Germline CDR1 MNHEY, CDR2 SVGAGI. CDR3 length: 15 residues. The CDR3 spells CASSFASGQNTEAFF. Here the CDR3 DNA reads TGTGCCAGCAGTTTCGCTTCTGGACAGAACACTGAAGCTTTCTTT.

The chain employs TRBV19 and TRBJ1-4; D gene uncertain. The V gene's germline CDR1 is LNHDA and CDR2 SQIVND (reference sequence). V was clipped by 3 bases and J by 5 bases, with 10 bases between them. This CDR3 spans 14 amino acids. The CDR3 spells CASSIGPNNEKLFF. CDR3 DNA: TGTGCCAGTAGTATTGGCCCGAACAATGAAAAACTGTTTTTT.

This chain connects TRBV20-1 to TRBJ1-5, with a weak D call TRBD1 (6 bases). CDR3 length equals 13 residues. The ends were cut back, 3 bases at V and 4 bases at J, with 10 bases in the middle. Germline CDR1 is DFQATT and CDR2 is SNEGSKA (reference sequence). The CDR3 here is CSASQGTNQPQHF. The DNA for the CDR3 is TGCAGTGCTAGTCAGGGGACGAATCAGCCCCAGCATTTT.

V is TRBV20-1 and J is TRBJ1-1; 8 bases fit TRBD1. Germline V gene sequence: CDR1 DFQATT, CDR2 SNEGSKA (reference sequence). J was trimmed by 11 bases and V by 5 bases; bases with no gene match: 4. The CDR3 contains 10 residues. The CDR3: CSAGTGGAFF. DNA of the CDR3: TGCAGTGCTGGAACAGGGGGGGCTTTCTTT.